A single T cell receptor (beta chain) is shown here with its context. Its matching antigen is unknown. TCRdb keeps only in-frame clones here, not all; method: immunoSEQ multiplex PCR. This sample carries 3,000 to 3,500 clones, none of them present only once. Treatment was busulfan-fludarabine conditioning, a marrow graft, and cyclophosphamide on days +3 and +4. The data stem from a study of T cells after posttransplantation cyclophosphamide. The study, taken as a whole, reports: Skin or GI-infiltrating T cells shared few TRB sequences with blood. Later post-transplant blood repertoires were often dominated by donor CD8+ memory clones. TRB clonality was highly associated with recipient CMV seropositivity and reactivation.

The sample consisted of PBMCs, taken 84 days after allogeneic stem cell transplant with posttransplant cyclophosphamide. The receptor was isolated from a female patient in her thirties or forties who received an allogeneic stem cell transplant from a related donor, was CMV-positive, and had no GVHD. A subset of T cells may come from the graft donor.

For the CDR3, the DNA is TGTGCCAGCAGCTTAAACGTCGGCCAAGACAGTCGCGCTTTCTTT. This encodes CASSLNVGQDSRAFF. The chain has TRBV7-9 and TRBJ1-1, with TRBD1 as a possible D gene (5 bases). V was trimmed by 2 bases and J by 11 bases, leaving 21 bases between them. There are 15 residues in the CDR3. Germline assignment: CDR1 SEHNR and CDR2 FQNEAQ (reference sequence).